Included here is one T cell receptor (beta chain) sequence, with context. Single viable CD3+CD4+CD8-CD45RO+ cells were sorted as the memory CD4+ T cells. Positive selection with CD4 microbeads enriched total CD4+ T cells. The germline gives CDR1 MNHEY, CDR2 SVGAGI. CDR3 length: 16 amino acids. Trimming left V 1 base short and J 3 bases short, with 15 bases between. These data come from a study of memory CD4+ T cells and cytomegalovirus serostatus. Data came from immunoSEQ multiplex PCR; TCRdb stores just in-frame clones and leaves some out. The table includes around 40,000 clones, over 65% detected once.

The sequenced material came from memory CD4+ T cells from blood. The clonotype originates from an adult in good health and CMV-seronegative. The chain couples TRBV6-5 to TRBJ1-2; a possible D gene is TRBD1 (6 bases). CDR3 in amino acids: CASSYWTAGRDYGYTF. Written as DNA, the CDR3 is TGTGCCAGCAGTTACTGGACAGCCGGTCGAGACTATGGCTACACCTTC.